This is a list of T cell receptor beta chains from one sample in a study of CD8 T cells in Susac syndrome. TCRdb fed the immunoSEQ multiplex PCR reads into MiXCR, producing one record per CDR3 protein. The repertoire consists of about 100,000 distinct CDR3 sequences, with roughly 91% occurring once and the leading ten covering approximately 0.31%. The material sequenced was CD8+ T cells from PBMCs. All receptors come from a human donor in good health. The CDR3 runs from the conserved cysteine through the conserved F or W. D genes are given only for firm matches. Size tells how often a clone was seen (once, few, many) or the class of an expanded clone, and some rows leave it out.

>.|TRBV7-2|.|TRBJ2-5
TGTGCCAGCAGCTTAGCGGGGGGCGGAGAGACCCAGTACTTC
CASSLAGGGETQYF
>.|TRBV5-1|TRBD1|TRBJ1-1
TGCGCCAGCAGCGCGGACAGGGGGTGGACTGAAGCTTTCTTT
CASSADRGWTEAFF
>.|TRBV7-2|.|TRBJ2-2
TGTGCCAGCAGCTTAGAGGGCGTGGGGACCGGGGAGCTGTTTTTT
CASSLEGVGTGELFF
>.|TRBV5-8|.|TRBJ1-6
TGTGCCAGCAGCCTTGGACCCCAGGGGTCACCCCTCCACTTT
CASSLGPQGSPLHF
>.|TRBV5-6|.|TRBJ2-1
TGTGCCAGCAGCCCCTTGGGAGAGGATGAGCAGTTCTTC
CASSPLGEDEQFF
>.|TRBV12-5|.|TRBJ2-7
TGTGCTAGTGGTTTGCAGACCCGCTACGAGCAGTACTTC
CASGLQTRYEQYF
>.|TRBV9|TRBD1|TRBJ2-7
TGTGCCAGCAGCGTCTTCCCGACAGGGGCCCCGAACGAGCAGTACTTC
CASSVFPTGAPNEQYF
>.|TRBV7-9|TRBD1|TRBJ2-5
TGTGCCAGCATCCTAGGAGGGGGACAGGGGTACCAAGAGACCCAGTACTTC
CASILGGGQGYQETQYF
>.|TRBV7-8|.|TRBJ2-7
TGTGCCAGCAGCCTCGCACAGACCTACGAGCAGTACTTC
CASSLAQTYEQYF
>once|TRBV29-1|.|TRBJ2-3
TGCAGCGCGGAAAACCCAGATACGCAGTATTTT
CSAENPDTQYF
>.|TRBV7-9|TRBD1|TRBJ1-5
TGTGCCAGCAGCTTCCCAGGGGGCTTTGAGCCCCAGCATTTT
CASSFPGGFEPQHF
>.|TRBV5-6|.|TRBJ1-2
TGTGCCAGCAGCGGGGGACGGACCTATGGCTACACCTTC
CASSGGRTYGYTF
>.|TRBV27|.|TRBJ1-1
TGTGCCAGCAGTTTATCCCCGATCCCCAGGAACACTGAAGCTTTCTTT
CASSLSPIPRNTEAFF
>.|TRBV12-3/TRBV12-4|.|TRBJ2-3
TGTGCCAGCAGCTCCTCAGATACGCAGTATTTT
CASSSSDTQYF
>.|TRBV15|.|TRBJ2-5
TGTGCCACCAGCAGAGAGATCAGGGAGGAGACCCAGTACTTC
CATSREIREETQYF
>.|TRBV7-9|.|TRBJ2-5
TGTGCCAGCAGCCCAGGGTCTATTGAGACCCAGTACTTC
CASSPGSIETQYF
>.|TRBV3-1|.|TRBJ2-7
TGTGCCAGCAGCCCAACCAATGGAGGGGGTAGGGAGCAGTACTTC
CASSPTNGGGREQYF
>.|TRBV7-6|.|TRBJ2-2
TGTGCCAGCAGCTTAAATCCCGACGGCCGACCGATAGCGAAGGCCGGGGAGCTGTTTTTT
CASSLNPDGRPIAKAGELFF
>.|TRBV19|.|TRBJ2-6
TGTGCCAGTAGTATATTCGGGCCAGCCGGACCTGGGGCCAACGTCCTGACTTTC
CASSIFGPAGPGANVLTF
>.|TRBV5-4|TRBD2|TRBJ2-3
TGTGCCAGCAGCTTCCGGGGGGGCGGCACAGATACGCAGTATTTT
CASSFRGGGTDTQYF
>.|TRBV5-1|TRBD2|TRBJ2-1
TGCGCCAGCAGCTTAGCTAGCGGGGGACCCTACAATGAGCAGTTCTTC
CASSLASGGPYNEQFF
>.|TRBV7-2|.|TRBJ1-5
TGTGCCAGCAGCTTGGACCCGCGGGGGTACCAGCCCCAGCATTTT
CASSLDPRGYQPQHF
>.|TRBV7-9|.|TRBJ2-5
TGTGCCAGCAGCCTCCTTAAGGACCTTACCTACCAAGAGACCCAGTACTTC
CASSLLKDLTYQETQYF
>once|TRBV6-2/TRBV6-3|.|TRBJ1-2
TGTGCCAGCAGTTACTCGACAGGAAAAGCTAACTATGGCTACACCTTC
CASSYSTGKANYGYTF
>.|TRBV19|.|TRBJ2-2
TGTGCCAGTAGTAAGGACAGAGACACCGGGGAGCTGTTTTTT
CASSKDRDTGELFF
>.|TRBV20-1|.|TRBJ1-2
TGCAGTGCTCTCGAGCCTCGGACAGTCTATGGCTACACCTTC
CSALEPRTVYGYTF
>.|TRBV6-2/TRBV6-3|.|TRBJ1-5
TGTGCCAGCAAGCCGGGCCTGAATAATCACCCCCAGCATTTT
CASKPGLNNHPQHF
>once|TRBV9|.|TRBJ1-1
TGTGCCAGCAGCGCTGGACAGAACACTGAAGCTTTCTTT
CASSAGQNTEAFF
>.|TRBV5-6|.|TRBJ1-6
TGTGCCAGCAGCTTGGGCGGTGCTTCACCCCTCCACTTT
CASSLGGASPLHF
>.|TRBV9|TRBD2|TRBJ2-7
TGTGCCAGCAGCGTCGGGACTAGCGGATACGAGCAGTACTTC
CASSVGTSGYEQYF
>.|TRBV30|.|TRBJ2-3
TGTGCCTGGAGTGTGGACTTATTCACAGATACGCAGTATTTT
CAWSVDLFTDTQYF
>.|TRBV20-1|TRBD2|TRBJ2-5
TGCAGTGCAGCTAGCGGGGACGGATTCCAAGAGACCCAGTACTTC
CSAASGDGFQETQYF
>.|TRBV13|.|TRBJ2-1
TGTGCCAGCAGCCCTACCGGTCGCAATGAGCAGTTCTTC
CASSPTGRNEQFF
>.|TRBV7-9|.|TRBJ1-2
TGTGCCAGCAGCCCCCCCACATGGGACCACAACTATGGCTACACCTTC
CASSPPTWDHNYGYTF
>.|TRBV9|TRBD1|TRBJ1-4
TGTGCCAGCAGCGCCGGACAGGGTGCTAATGAAAAACTGTTTTTT
CASSAGQGANEKLFF
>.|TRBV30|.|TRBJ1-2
TGTGCCTGGGGCCCGGGCCTCACCGCCCATGGCTACACCTTC
CAWGPGLTAHGYTF
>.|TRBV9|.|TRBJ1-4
TGTGCCAGCAGCCCGAGGGTGTCGGAAAAACTGTTTTTT
CASSPRVSEKLFF
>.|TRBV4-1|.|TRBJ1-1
TGCGCCAGCAGCCAAGATTGGGGGAGTGCTGAAGCTTTCTTT
CASSQDWGSAEAFF
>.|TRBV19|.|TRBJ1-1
TGTGCCAGTAGTATTCAAAGGGGGTCTGAAGCTTTCTTT
CASSIQRGSEAFF
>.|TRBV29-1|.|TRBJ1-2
TGCAGCGTTGAAGAGGACCGGGGCTACACCTTC
CSVEEDRGYTF
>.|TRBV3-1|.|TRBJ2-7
TGTGCCAGCAGCCATCGGGCAGGGCGAGACTTCTACGAGCAGTACTTC
CASSHRAGRDFYEQYF
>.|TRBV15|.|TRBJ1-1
TGTGCCACCAGCCCAGCAGGGGCTGAAGCTTTCTTT
CATSPAGAEAFF
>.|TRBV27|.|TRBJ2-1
TGTGTCAGTCTTCGGACGGACAATGAGCAGTTCTTC
CVSLRTDNEQFF
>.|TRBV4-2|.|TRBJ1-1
TGTGCCAGCAGCCAGGCCGCAGGGAGCACTGAAGCTTTCTTT
CASSQAAGSTEAFF
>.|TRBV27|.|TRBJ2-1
TGTGCCAGCAGTTTACAGGGTCCATTTTATGAGCAGTTCTTC
CASSLQGPFYEQFF
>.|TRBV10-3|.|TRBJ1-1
TGTGCCATCGCGGCGCGTGCGACTGAAGCTTTCTTT
CAIAARATEAFF
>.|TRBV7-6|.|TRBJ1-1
TGTGCCAGCAGCTTAGCGTCCCAAAGGAACACTGAAGCTTTCTTT
CASSLASQRNTEAFF
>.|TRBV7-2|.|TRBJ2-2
TGTGCCAGCAGCGAGAGAGGGATTCCCGGGGAGCTGTTTTTT
CASSERGIPGELFF
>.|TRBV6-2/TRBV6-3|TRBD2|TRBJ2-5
TGTGCCAGCAGTTTCGGACTAGCGAGGATCCAAGAGACCCAGTACTTC
CASSFGLARIQETQYF
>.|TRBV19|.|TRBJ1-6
TGTGCCAGTTCCTCTGTCGGCCATTCACCCCTCCACTTT
CASSSVGHSPLHF
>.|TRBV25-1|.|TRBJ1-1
TGTGCCAGCACTCTCGGACGGATCACTGAAGCTTTCTTT
CASTLGRITEAFF